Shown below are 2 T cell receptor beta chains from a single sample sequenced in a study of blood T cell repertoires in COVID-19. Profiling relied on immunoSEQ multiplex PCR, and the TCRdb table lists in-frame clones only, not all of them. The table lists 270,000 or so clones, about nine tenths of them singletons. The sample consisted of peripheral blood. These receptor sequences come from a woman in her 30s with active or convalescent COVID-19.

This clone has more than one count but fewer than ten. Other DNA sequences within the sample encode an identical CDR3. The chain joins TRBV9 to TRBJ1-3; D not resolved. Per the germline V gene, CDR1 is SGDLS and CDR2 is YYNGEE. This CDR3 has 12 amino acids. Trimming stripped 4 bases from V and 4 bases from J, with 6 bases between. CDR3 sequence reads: CASSPRGNTIYF. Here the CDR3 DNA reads TGTGCCAGCAGCCCTCGGGGAAACACCATATATTTT.

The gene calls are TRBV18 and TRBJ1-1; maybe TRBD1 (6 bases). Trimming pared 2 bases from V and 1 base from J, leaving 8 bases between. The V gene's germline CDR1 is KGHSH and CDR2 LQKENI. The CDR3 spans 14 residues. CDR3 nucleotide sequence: TGTGCCAGCTCACCAAAACAGGGGAACACTGAAGCTTTCTTT. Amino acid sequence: CASSPKQGNTEAFF.